The sequence of this T cell receptor beta chain was determined in a study of shared clonotypes between healthy human individuals. The study, taken as a whole, reports: Sorted-subset samples were not fully sequenced, rarefaction indicated.

Some 30,000 T cell genomes (approximately 0.2 ug DNA) went into each sorted-subset replicate. The data were produced by immunoSEQ multiplex PCR, yet TCRdb's version contains in-frame clones alone and is incomplete. In the table there are approximately 1,000,000 clones, approximately 80% of which are singletons. CD4+ cells underwent separation, giving CD45RA+ naive and CD45RA-negative memory subsets. A note on this clone: Its cognate antigen is unknown.

This CDR3 comprises 12 residues. V shed 4 bases and J shed 0 bases, with 6 bases lying between them. Germline assignment: CDR1 GTSNPN and CDR2 SVGIG (reference sequence). V is TRBV30 and J is TRBJ1-1; D gene unclear. The receptor's source is a man between 18 and 29 years old in good health. Some clones in this sample may be carry-over from other donors' samples. Sequencing was done on a sample of memory CD4+ T cells from PBMCs. The sample's subset: CD45RA-negative fraction. CDR3 coding DNA: TGTGCCTGGAATACGGTGAACACTGAAGCTTTCTTT. Translation: CAWNTVNTEAFF.